The TCR beta chain described here comes from a study of blood T cell repertoires in COVID-19. Study details: Sources were T cells, B-cell-depleted T cells, or PBMCs; the material itself was cDNA or gDNA.

Only in-frame clones appear in the TCRdb table, and some are missing; sequencing was by immunoSEQ multiplex PCR. The repertoire includes roughly 180,000 clones, roughly 84% of them detected once, and about 5.6% sits in the top ten. V dropped 3 bases and J dropped 3; count of bases not matched to a gene: 11. Germline CDR1 and CDR2: LGHDT and YNNKEL (reference sequence). The CDR3 contains 18 residues. This clone was seen a single time. Sequenced sample: peripheral blood. This chain joins TRBV3-1 (or the pseudogene TRBV3-2) and TRBJ2-5; TRBD2 aligns across 12 bases. The source of this sequence is a woman in her fifties or sixties with COVID-19, enrolled during active disease. CDR3 residues: CASSQSELAGGPKETQYF. CDR3 nucleotide sequence: TGTGCCAGCAGCCAGAGTGAACTAGCGGGGGGACCCAAAGAGACCCAGTACTTC.